This entry concerns a single TCR beta chain. The target of this receptor is not known. There are no base qualities to consult, and no much larger clone falls within one base. The time point label for this specimen denotes: baseline before first vaccination. Vaccinee samples came from UK trials COV001 and COV002, including a single-blind randomized controlled phase 2/3 trial of AZD1222 (ChAdOx1 nCoV-19) in healthy adults. Trial participant PBMC samples were collected at day 0 and day 28 after the second dose for TCRbeta chain sequencing. This entry belongs to a study of T cell responses to AZD1222 COVID-19 vaccine (TCRdb year 2021). In the study overall: AZD1222 recipients given second doses at about 4 weeks or at about 12 weeks were pooled, since spike-specific TCR depth and breadth were not found to differ between the two schedules. A total of 230 to 250 trial participants underwent TCR sequencing, of whom nearly 210 had received two doses of AZD1222 and 26 had received two doses of the MenACWY control vaccine. Trial participants were enrolled by age into subgroups of 18-55, 56-69 and 70-plus years, and around 150, 29 and 61 TCR-sequenced participants, respectively, were included in these subgroups.

The CDR3 contains 13 residues, cysteine and phenylalanine counted. The sequence is cut down to CDR3 DNA, 39 bases in frame from base 1. V drops 6 bases and J drops 7 bases, leaving 13 bases in between. CDR1 and CDR2, looked up from the germline V gene (reference sequence), are LGHDT and YNNKEL. Here is what the overall study found, with its caveats: In the small 56-69-year group, the increase in depth fell short of significance, most likely because of low power. Participants were mostly white British, with more females than males. The authors suggested clonal diversity may have been underestimated. Only five to seven AZD1222 recipients were SARS-CoV-2 seropositive at baseline, limiting conclusions about previously exposed vaccinees. CD4 TCRs associated with the vaccine covered the entire spike protein, and the dominant responses were in regions 160-218 and 743-854. Epitopes outside the regions mutated in the B.1.351 and B.1.1.7 variants were reportedly recognized by nearly half of the unique spike-specific TCRs. Spike-specific TCR breadth and depth rose significantly after two AZD1222 doses compared with day 0 and with MenACWY recipients. Because no samples from the day 14 peak response were available, repertoires could be characterized only after the peak T cell response.

The CDR3 regions of human TCRbeta chains were analyzed by immunosequencing. On the authors' methods: Repertoire TCRs were checked for matches against a reference library of SARS-CoV-2-specific TCRs that had been generated using the MIRA antigen-specificity platform. Breadth was defined as the fraction of unique TCRs that were SARS-CoV-2-associated, and depth was defined as the fraction of total T cells that were SARS-CoV-2-associated. Using the MIRA data, each spike-specific TCR was mapped to the spike region that the TCR reacts to and placed in a CD4 or CD8 class. Log10-transformed breadth and depth values were compared by one-way ANOVA with Sidak's multiple comparisons tests. TCRdb retrieved this table from immuneACCESS and kept in-frame rearrangements only. Not all clones are present; in checked studies, unresolved V genes account for under half, and no reason is known for the remainder. The V and J calls and the clone size are those of that table, but D and trimming were determined from the DNA. Present in this sample are 90,000 to 120,000 clones, around nine tenths of which were seen just once. The ten most abundant clones make up 20% to 25% of the sample.

The origin of this receptor is an adult in good health. The rearranged chain carries TRBV3-1 (or the pseudogene TRBV3-2) and TRBJ1-5; TRBD1 is a possible D gene, resting on 5 matching bases. Sequenced material: peripheral blood, taken on day 0 of AZD1222 vaccination. CDR3 region: CASSPQGGQPQHF. The bases read TGTGCCAGCAGTCCTCAGGGAGGCCAGCCCCAGCATTTT.